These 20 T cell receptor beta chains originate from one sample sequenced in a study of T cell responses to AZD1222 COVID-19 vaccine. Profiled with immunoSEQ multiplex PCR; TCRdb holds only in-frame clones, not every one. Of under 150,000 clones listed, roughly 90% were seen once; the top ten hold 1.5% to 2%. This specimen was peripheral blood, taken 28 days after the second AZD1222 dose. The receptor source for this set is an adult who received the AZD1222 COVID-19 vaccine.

The CDR3 region is CASNQGQGLYSPLHF. CDR3 nucleotide sequence: TGTGCCAGCAACCAGGGACAGGGGTTGTATTCACCCCTCCACTTT. The chain is built from TRBV2 and TRBJ1-6; 10 positions agree with TRBD1. The CDR3 totals 15 residues. Germline V lookup: CDR1 SNHLY, CDR2 FYNNEI. The J segment lost 8 bases and the V segment lost 7 bases, leaving 8 bases of the junction unmatched.

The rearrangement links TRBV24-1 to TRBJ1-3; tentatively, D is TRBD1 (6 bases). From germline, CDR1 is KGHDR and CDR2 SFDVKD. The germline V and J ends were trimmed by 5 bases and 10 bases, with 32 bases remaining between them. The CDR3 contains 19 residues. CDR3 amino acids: CATSVRGGILGVIGETIYF. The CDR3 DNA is TGTGCCACCAGTGTCAGGGGAGGGATACTTGGAGTTATTGGGGAAACCATATATTTT.

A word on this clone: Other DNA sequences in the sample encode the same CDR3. The CDR3 sequence is CASSLGANQPQHF. DNA of the CDR3: TGTGCCAGCAGCTTAGGAGCAAATCAGCCCCAGCATTTT. This sequence joins TRBV7-9 and TRBJ1-5; no definite D call. The CDR3 loop spans 13 amino acids. V lost 1 base and J 4 bases, leaving 5 bases between the germline ends. Germline CDR1 SEHNR, CDR2 FQNEAQ (reference sequence).

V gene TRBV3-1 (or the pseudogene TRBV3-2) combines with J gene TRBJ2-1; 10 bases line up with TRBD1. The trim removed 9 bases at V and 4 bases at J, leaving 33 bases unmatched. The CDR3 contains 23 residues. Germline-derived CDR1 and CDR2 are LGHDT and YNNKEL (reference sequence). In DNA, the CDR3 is TGTGCCAGGTCTCGCGTGAGACTAGAAGGACAGGGGGAATTATACCCTTTATACAATGAGCAGTTCTTC. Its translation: CARSRVRLEGQGELYPLYNEQFF.

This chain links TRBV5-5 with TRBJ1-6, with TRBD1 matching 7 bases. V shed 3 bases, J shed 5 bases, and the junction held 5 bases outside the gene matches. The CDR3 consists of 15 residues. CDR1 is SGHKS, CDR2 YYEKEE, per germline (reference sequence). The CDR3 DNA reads TGTGCCAGCAGCTCAGGGACAGCCGATAATTCACCCCTCCACTTT. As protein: CASSSGTADNSPLHF.

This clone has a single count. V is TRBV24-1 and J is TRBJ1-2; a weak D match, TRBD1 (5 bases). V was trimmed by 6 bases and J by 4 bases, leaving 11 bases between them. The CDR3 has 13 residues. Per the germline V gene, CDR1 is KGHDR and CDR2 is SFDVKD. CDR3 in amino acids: CATSLGQAYGYTF. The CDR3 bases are TGTGCCACCAGTTTGGGGCAGGCCTATGGCTACACCTTC.

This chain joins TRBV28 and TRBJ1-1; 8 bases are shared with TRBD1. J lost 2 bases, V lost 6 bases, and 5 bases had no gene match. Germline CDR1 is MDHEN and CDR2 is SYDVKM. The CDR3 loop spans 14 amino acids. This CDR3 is CASRDGQGNTEAFF. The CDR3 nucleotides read TGTGCCAGCAGGGACGGACAGGGTAACACTGAAGCTTTCTTT.

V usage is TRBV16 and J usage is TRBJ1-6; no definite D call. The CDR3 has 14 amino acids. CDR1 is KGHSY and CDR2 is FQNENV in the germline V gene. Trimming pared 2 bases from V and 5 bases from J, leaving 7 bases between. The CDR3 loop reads CASSQGQDNSPLHF. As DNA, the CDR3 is TGTGCCAGCAGCCAAGGGCAGGATAATTCACCCCTCCACTTT.

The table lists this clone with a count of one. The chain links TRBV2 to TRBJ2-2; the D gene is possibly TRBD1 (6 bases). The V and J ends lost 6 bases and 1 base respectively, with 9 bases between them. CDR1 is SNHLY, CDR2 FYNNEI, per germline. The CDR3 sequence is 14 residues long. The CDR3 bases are TGTGCCAGCAGGGACAGAATGAACACCGGGGAGCTGTTTTTT. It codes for CASRDRMNTGELFF.

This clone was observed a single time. CDR3 nucleotide sequence: TGTGCCAGCAGCTGGAGCGGCGACACCATATATTTT. Translating it yields CASSWSGDTIYF. The J gene is TRBJ1-3, the V gene TRBV11-2, with D hard to call. The CDR3 loop spans 12 amino acids. V lost 4 bases to trimming and J lost 8 bases, with 9 bases between them. Germline V gene lookup returns CDR1 SGHAT and CDR2 FQNNGV.

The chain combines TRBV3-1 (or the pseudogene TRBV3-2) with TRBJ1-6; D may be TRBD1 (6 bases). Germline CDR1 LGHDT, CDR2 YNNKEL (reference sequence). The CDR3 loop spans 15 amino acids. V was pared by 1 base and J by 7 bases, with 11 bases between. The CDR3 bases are TGTGCCAGCAGCCAAGGGGGGGGCAGGAATTCACCCCTCCACTTT. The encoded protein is CASSQGGGRNSPLHF.

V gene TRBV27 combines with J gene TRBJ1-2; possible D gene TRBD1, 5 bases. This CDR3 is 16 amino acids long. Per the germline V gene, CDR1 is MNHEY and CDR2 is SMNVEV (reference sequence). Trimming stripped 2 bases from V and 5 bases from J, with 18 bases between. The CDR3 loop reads CASSLDWRGRLYGYTF. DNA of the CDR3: TGTGCCAGCAGTTTAGATTGGCGGGGCCGGCTTTATGGCTACACCTTC.

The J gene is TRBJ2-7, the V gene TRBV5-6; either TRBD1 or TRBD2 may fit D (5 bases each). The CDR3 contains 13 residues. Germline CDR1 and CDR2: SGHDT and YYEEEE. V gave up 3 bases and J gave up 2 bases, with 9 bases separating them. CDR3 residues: CASSSTGPYEQYF. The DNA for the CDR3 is TGTGCCAGCAGCTCTACGGGGCCCTACGAGCAGTACTTC.

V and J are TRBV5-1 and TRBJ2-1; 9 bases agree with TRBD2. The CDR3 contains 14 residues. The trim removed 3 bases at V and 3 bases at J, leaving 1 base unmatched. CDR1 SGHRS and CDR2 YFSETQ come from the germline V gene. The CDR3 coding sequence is TGCGCCAGCAGCTCAGCGGGGGGCTACAATGAGCAGTTCTTC. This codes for CASSSAGGYNEQFF.

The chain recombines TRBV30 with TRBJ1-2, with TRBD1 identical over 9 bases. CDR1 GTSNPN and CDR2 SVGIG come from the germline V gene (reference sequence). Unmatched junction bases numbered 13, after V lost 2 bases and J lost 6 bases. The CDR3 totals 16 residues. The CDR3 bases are TGTGCCTGGAGTCCTCCGAAGAGGGACAGGGTGGATGGCTACACCTTC. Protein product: CAWSPPKRDRVDGYTF.

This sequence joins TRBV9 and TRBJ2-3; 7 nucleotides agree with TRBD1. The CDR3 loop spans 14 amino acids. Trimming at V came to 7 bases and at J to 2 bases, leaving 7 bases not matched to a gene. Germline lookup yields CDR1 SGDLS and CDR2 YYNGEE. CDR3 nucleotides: TGTGCCAGCTCACGCAGGGGGTCCACAGATACGCAGTATTTT. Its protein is CASSRRGSTDTQYF.

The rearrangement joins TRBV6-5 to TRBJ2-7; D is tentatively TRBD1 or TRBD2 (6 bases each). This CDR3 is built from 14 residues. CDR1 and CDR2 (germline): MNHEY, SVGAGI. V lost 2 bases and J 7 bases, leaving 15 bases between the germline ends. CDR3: CASSYGAGHKEQYF. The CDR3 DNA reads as TGTGCCAGCAGTTACGGCGCGGGACATAAAGAGCAGTACTTC.

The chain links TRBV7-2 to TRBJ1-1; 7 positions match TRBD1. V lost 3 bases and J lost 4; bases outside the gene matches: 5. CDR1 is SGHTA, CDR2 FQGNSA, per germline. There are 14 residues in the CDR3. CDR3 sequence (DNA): TGTGCCAGCAGCTTTCTAGGGGGCGGCACTGAAGCTTTCTTT. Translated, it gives CASSFLGGGTEAFF.

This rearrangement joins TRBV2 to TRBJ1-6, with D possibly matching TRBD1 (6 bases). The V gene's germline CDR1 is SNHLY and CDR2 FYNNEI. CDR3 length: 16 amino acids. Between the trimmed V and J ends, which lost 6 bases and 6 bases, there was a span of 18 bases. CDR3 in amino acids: CASSVELPRGNSPLHF. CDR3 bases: TGTGCCAGCAGCGTTGAGTTGCCCAGGGGTAATTCACCCCTCCACTTT.

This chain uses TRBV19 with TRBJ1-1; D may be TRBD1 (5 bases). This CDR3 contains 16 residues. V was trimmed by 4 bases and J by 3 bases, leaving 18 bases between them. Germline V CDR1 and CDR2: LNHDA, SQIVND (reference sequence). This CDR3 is CASSTPTGGVHTEAFF. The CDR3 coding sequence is TGTGCCAGTAGTACCCCCACCGGAGGGGTGCACACTGAAGCTTTCTTT.